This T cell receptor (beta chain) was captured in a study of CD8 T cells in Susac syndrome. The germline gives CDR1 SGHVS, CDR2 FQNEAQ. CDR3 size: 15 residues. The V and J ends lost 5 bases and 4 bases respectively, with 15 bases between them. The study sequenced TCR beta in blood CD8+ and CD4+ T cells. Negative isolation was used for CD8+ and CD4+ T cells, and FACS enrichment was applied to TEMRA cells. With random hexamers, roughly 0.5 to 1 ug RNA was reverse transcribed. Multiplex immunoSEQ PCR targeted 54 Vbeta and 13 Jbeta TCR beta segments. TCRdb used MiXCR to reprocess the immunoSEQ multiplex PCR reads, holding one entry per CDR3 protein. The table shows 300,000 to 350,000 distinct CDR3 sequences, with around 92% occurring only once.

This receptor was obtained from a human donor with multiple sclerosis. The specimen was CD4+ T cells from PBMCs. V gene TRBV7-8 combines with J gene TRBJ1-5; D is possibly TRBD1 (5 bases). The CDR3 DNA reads TGTGCCAGCAGCCTCATGGGGGGAGGGAATCAGCCCCAGCATTTT. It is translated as CASSLMGGGNQPQHF.